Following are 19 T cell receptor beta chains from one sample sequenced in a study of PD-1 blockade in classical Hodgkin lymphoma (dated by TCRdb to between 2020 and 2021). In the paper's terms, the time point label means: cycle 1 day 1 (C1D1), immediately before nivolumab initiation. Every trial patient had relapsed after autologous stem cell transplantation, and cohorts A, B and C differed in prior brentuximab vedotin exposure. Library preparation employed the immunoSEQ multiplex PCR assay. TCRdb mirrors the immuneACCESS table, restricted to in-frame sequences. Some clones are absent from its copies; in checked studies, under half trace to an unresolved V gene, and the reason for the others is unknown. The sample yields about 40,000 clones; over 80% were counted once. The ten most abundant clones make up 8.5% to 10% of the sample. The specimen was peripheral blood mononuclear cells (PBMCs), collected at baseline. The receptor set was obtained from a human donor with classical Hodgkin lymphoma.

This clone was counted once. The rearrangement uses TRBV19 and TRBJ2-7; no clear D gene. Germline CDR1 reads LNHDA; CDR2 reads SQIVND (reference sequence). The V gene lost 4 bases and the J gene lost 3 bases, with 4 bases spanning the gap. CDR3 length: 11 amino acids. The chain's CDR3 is CASSTLYEQYF. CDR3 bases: TGTGCCAGTAGTACCCTCTACGAGCAGTACTTC.

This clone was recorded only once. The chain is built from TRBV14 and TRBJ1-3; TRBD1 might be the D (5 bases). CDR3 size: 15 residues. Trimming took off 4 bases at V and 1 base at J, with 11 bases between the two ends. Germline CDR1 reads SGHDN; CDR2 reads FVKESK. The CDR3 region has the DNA TGTGCCAGCAGCCGGGACGGACTTTCTGGAAACACCATATATTTT. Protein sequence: CASSRDGLSGNTIYF.

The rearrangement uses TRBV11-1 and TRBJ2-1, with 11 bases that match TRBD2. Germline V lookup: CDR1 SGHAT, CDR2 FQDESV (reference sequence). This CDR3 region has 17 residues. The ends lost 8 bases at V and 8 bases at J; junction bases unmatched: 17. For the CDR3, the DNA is TGTGCCAGCTCCTCGATCGTTTTTGGACTAGCGGGCCATGAGCAGTTCTTC. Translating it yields CASSSIVFGLAGHEQFF.

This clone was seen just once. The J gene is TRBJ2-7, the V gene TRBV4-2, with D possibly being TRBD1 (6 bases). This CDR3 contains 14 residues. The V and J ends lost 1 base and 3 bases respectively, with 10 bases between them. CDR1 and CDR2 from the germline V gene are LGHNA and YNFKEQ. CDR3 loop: CASSQGLQGYEQYF. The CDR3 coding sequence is TGTGCCAGCAGCCAAGGGCTACAGGGCTACGAGCAGTACTTC.

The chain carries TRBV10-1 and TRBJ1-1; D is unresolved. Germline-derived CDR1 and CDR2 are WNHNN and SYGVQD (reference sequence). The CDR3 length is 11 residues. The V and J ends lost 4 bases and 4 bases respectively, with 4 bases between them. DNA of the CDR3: TGCGCCAGCAGTGTGGGCACTGAAGCTTTCTTT. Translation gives CASSVGTEAFF.

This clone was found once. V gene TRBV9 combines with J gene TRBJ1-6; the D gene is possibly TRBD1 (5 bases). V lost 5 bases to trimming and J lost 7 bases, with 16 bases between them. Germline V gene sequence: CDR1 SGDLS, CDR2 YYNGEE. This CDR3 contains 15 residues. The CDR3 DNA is TGTGCCAGCAGTCCGACAGTACAGGAGAATTCACCCCTCCACTTT. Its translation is CASSPTVQENSPLHF.

CDR3 in amino acids: CASRGTGFSYEQYF. DNA of the CDR3: TGTGCCAGCAGAGGGACAGGGTTCTCCTACGAGCAGTACTTC. The chain is built from TRBV6-5 and TRBJ2-7, with 9 positions matching TRBD1. Per germline, CDR1 MNHEY and CDR2 SVGAGI. V shed 6 bases, J shed 0 bases, and the junction held 3 bases outside the gene matches. The CDR3 covers 14 residues.

In nucleotides, the CDR3 is TGTGCCAGCAGCTTTGACAGGGGGCGTCTATCTGGCTACACCTTC. Its translation is CASSFDRGRLSGYTF. The rearrangement joins TRBV7-9 to TRBJ1-2; 10 bases line up with TRBD1. Per germline, CDR1 SEHNR and CDR2 FQNEAQ (reference sequence). Trimming took 3 bases from V and 7 from J; bases not matched to a gene: 8. The CDR3 contains 15 residues.

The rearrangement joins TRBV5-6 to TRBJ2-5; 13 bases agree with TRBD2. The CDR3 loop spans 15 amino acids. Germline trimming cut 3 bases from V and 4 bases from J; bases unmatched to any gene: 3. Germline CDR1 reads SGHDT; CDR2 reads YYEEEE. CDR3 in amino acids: CASSWTSGGRETQYF. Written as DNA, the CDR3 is TGTGCCAGCAGCTGGACTAGCGGGGGTAGAGAGACCCAGTACTTC.

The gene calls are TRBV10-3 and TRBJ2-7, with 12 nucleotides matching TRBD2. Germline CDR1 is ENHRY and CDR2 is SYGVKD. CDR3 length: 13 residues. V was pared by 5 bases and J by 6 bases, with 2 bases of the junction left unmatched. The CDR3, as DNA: TGTGCCATCAGTTCGACTAGCGGGAGCGAGCAGTACTTC. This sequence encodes CAISSTSGSEQYF.

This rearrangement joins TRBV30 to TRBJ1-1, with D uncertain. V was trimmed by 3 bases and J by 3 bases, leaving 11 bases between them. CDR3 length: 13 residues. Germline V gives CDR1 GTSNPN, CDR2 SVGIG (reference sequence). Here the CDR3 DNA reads TGTGCCTGGAGGTTGCAAGCCGACACTGAAGCTTTCTTT. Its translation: CAWRLQADTEAFF. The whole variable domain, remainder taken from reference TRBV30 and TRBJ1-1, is SQTIHQWPATLVQPVGSPLSLECTVEGTSNPNLYWYRQAAGRGLQLLFYSVGIGQISSEVPQNLSASRPQDRQFILSSKKLLLSDSGFYLCAWRLQADTEAFFGQGTRLTVV.

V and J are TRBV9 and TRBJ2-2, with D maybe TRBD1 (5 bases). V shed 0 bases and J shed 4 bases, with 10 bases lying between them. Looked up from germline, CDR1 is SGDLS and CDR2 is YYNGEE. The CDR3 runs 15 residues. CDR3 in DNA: TGTGCCAGCAGCGTAGATCAGGGTGTCACCGGGGAGCTGTTTTTT. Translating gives CASSVDQGVTGELFF.

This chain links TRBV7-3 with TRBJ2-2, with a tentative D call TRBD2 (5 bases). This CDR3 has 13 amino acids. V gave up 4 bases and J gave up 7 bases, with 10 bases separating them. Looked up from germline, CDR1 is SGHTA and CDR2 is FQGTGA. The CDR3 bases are TGTGCCAGCAGCTCCTCGGAGGTCGGGGAGCTGTTTTTT. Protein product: CASSSSEVGELFF.

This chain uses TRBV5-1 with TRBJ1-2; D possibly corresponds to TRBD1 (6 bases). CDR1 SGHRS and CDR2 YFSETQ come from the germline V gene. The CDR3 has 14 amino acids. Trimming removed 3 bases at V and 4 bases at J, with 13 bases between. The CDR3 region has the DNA TGCGCCAGCAGCTGGGCAGACAGGAGCTATGGCTACACCTTC. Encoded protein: CASSWADRSYGYTF.

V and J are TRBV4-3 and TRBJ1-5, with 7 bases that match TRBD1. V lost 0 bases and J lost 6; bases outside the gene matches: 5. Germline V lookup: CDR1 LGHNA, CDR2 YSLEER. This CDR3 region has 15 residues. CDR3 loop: CASSQDRAGGQPQHF. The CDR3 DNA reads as TGCGCCAGCAGCCAAGACAGGGCAGGGGGTCAGCCCCAGCATTTT.

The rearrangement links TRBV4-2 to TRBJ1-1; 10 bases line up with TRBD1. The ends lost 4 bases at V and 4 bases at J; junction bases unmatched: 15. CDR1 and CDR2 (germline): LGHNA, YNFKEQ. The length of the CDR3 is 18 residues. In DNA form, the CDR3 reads TGTGCCAGCAGCCGAGACAGGGGGCCGGGTGGTATGGTCACTGAAGCTTTCTTT. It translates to CASSRDRGPGGMVTEAFF.

CDR3 sequence: CSVERQGEGTDTQYF. The CDR3 nucleotides are TGCAGCGTTGAACGGCAGGGAGAGGGCACAGATACGCAGTATTTT. The rearrangement joins TRBV29-1 to TRBJ2-3, with D perhaps being TRBD1 or TRBD2 (5 bases each). Between the trimmed V and J ends, which lost 2 bases and 1 base, there was a span of 13 bases. This CDR3 has 15 amino acids. CDR1 is SQVTM, CDR2 ANQGSEA, per germline.

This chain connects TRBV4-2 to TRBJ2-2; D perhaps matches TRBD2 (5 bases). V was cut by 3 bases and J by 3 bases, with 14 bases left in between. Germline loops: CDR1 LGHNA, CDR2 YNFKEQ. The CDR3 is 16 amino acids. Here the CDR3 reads CASSQRVGFDTGELFF. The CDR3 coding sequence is TGTGCCAGCAGCCAGCGGGTGGGTTTCGACACCGGGGAGCTGTTTTTT.

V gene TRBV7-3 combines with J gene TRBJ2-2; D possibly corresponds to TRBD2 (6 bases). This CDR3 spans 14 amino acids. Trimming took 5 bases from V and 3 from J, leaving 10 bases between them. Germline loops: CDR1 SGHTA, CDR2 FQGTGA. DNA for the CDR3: TGTGCCAGCAGCCCCCGGGGGTACACCGGGGAGCTGTTTTTT. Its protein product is CASSPRGYTGELFF.